This entry concerns a single T cell receptor (beta chain). The sample comes from a study of tumor-infiltrating lymphocytes in oesophageal squamous cell carcinoma. MiXCR, applied by TCRdb to the PCR reads, yields one record per CDR3 protein. Altogether roughly 20,000 distinct CDR3 sequences are present, about 46% being singletons, with the ten largest covering 20% to 25%. Looked up from germline, CDR1 is SGHTA and CDR2 is FQGTGA. V gave up 4 bases and J gave up 6 bases; unmatched junction bases: 4. This CDR3 has 14 residues. The sample comprised esophageal tumor tissue. This chain uses TRBV7-3 with TRBJ2-7, with 12 nucleotides matching TRBD2. This receptor was obtained from a male donor with esophageal squamous cell carcinoma. CDR3 region: CASSSLAGGREQYF. CDR3 sequence (DNA): TGTGCCAGCAGCTCCCTAGCGGGGGGGCGCGAGCAGTACTTC. The full variable domain, its missing parts supplied by reference TRBV7-3 and TRBJ2-7, is GAGVSQTPSNKVTEKGKYVELRCDPISGHTALYWYRQSLGQGPEFLIYFQGTGAADDSGLPNDRFFAVRPEGSVSTLKIQRTERGDSAVYLCASSSLAGGREQYFGPGTRLTVT.